One sample yielded the 30 T cell receptor beta chains listed below, sequenced in a study of T cells after yellow fever vaccination. TCRdb ran MiXCR on the 5' RACE reads and lists one entry per CDR3 protein. The top ten clones hold 17% of a sample with 450,000 to 600,000 distinct CDR3 sequences, roughly 17% of them seen once. Sequenced here: PBMCs, sampled about 5 days after the first yellow fever vaccination. The receptors were sampled from a man aged 18 to 30 who received the YFV17D yellow fever vaccine.

This chain connects TRBV27 to TRBJ1-1; D gene ambiguous. Germline V gives CDR1 MNHEY, CDR2 SMNVEV (reference sequence). The CDR3 contains 13 residues. Trimming stripped 2 bases from V and 3 bases from J, with 7 bases between. CDR3 protein: CASSLLEYTEAFF. As DNA, the CDR3 is TGTGCCAGCAGTTTACTCGAGTACACTGAAGCTTTCTTT.

The chain recombines TRBV7-3 with TRBJ2-1, with 10 bases fitting TRBD2. CDR1 and CDR2 from the germline V gene are SGHTA and FQGTGA. The CDR3 is 17 residues long. V lost 4 bases and J lost 4; bases outside the gene matches: 10. CDR3 sequence: CASSSDRTSGAYNEQFF. The DNA of the CDR3 is TGTGCCAGCAGCTCCGATCGAACTAGCGGGGCGTACAATGAGCAGTTCTTC.

V usage is TRBV10-3 and J usage is TRBJ2-1; D unclear. This CDR3 has 12 residues. Germline V lookup: CDR1 ENHRY, CDR2 SYGVKD. Trimming took 5 bases from V and 4 from J, leaving 6 bases between them. DNA of the CDR3: TGTGCCATCAGTCTTGGTTACAATGAGCAGTTCTTC. This sequence encodes CAISLGYNEQFF.

This clonotype showed up just a few times. The chain combines TRBV6-2 or TRBV6-3 with TRBJ2-1; possibly TRBD1 for D (5 bases). This CDR3 contains 17 residues. Deletions cut 6 bases from V and 1 base from J, with 19 bases between. Germline assignment: CDR1 MNHEY and CDR2 SVGEGT. This CDR3 reads CASSRPRVPLSYNEQFF. CDR3 in DNA: TGTGCCAGCAGCCGACCCAGGGTCCCACTATCCTACAATGAGCAGTTCTTC.

This clonotype was counted only a few times. V and J are TRBV25-1 and TRBJ1-2; D may be TRBD1 (5 bases). Germline V gives CDR1 MGHDK, CDR2 SYGVNS. The CDR3 consists of 14 residues. The V and J ends lost 3 bases and 6 bases respectively, with 14 bases between them. The CDR3 DNA is TGTGCCAGCAGTGATGTGGAAGGGGTTAATGGCTACACCTTC. This encodes CASSDVEGVNGYTF.

This clonotype has more than one count but fewer than ten. The chain is built from TRBV7-2 and TRBJ1-4, with 7 bases matching TRBD1. From germline, CDR1 is SGHTA and CDR2 FQGNSA. There are 15 residues in the CDR3. V lost 1 base, J lost 7 bases, and 6 bases stayed unmatched. Here the CDR3 reads CASSLGVDRSEKLFF. CDR3 in DNA: TGTGCCAGCAGCTTAGGAGTGGACAGGAGTGAAAAACTGTTTTTT. The variable domain in full, completed from reference TRBV7-2 and TRBJ1-4, reads GAGVSQSPSNKVTEKGKDVELRCDPISGHTALYWYRQSLGQGLEFLIYFQGNSAPDKSGLPSDRFSAERTGGSVSTLTIQRTQQEDSAVYLCASSLGVDRSEKLFFGSGTQLSVL.

The chain is built from TRBV7-3 and TRBJ2-1; D is possibly TRBD2 (7 bases). Germline V gene sequence: CDR1 SGHTA, CDR2 FQGTGA. Trimming removed 3 bases at V and 6 bases at J, with 15 bases between. This CDR3 is 15 amino acids long. The CDR3 is CASSFGGGPPNEQFF. The CDR3 region has the DNA TGTGCCAGCAGCTTTGGGGGGGGGCCACCCAATGAGCAGTTCTTC.

This clonotype was observed a handful of times. V usage is TRBV6-2 or TRBV6-3 and J usage is TRBJ1-1; TRBD1 matches 8 bases. The ends lost 5 bases at V and 4 bases at J; junction bases unmatched: 9. CDR1 and CDR2 (germline): MNHEY, SVGEGT. This CDR3 region has 15 residues. CDR3 DNA: TGTGCCAGCAGTCAAGCAGGGGGCGCGAGCACTGAAGCTTTCTTT. Translating gives CASSQAGGASTEAFF.

The CDR3 sequence: CASGIRAQANTGELFF. In DNA form, the CDR3 reads TGCGCCAGCGGCATTCGGGCTCAAGCGAACACCGGGGAGCTGTTTTTT. The rearrangement links TRBV5-1 to TRBJ2-2; D remains ambiguous. V was cut by 7 bases and J by 0 bases, with 16 bases left in between. This CDR3 has 16 residues. The germline gives CDR1 SGHRS, CDR2 YFSETQ.

The J gene is TRBJ1-5, the V gene TRBV4-1, with 8 bases identical to TRBD1. Per germline, CDR1 MGHRA and CDR2 YSYEKL. The CDR3 has 19 amino acids. The V and J ends lost 1 base and 5 bases, in that order; junction bases with no gene match: 16. CDR3 in DNA: TGCGCCAGCAGCCAAGCCCCGGGGCAGGGGGCAGGGTGGCATCAGCCCCAGCATTTT. It yields the protein CASSQAPGQGAGWHQPQHF.

This rearrangement joins TRBV20-1 to TRBJ2-7; D not certain. This CDR3 has 14 amino acids. CDR1 is DFQATT, CDR2 SNEGSKA, per germline (reference sequence). V was pared by 6 bases and J by 3 bases, with 18 bases between. Written as DNA, the CDR3 is TGCAGTGCCCCATCGGTTCCAACCTTCTACGAGCAGTACTTC. Protein sequence: CSAPSVPTFYEQYF.

The CDR3 sequence is CASSYTRSNQPQHF. The DNA for the CDR3 is TGTGCCAGCAGTTACACCAGGAGCAATCAGCCCCAGCATTTT. The chain carries TRBV6-2 or TRBV6-3 and TRBJ1-5; no clear D. V shed 2 bases and J shed 1 base, with 6 bases lying between them. The CDR3 contains 14 residues. CDR1 and CDR2 (germline): MNHEY, SVGEGT.

This clonotype turned up a few times. The chain links TRBV7-9 to TRBJ1-1, with 8 nucleotides matching TRBD1. The CDR3 length is 12 residues. With V trimmed by 5 bases and J by 8 bases, 4 bases remained unmatched. Looked up from germline, CDR1 is SEHNR and CDR2 is FQNEAQ (reference sequence). The CDR3 DNA sequence: TGTGCCAGCAGCCGGGGACAGGCAGAAGCTTTCTTT. This gives the protein CASSRGQAEAFF.

This rearrangement joins TRBV7-9 to TRBJ2-3; the match to TRBD2 covers 8 bases. The V gene end was trimmed by 5 bases and the J gene end by 7 bases; junction bases not matched to a gene: 14. The germline CDR1 and CDR2 sequences are SEHNR and FQNEAQ (reference sequence). This CDR3 is built from 16 residues. CDR3 nucleotides: TGTGCCAGCAGCCAAGTTAGCGGGACCCGGCTATATACGCAGTATTTT. This gives the protein CASSQVSGTRLYTQYF.

This chain joins TRBV4-1 and TRBJ2-7, with 9 bases identical to TRBD2. The V gene's germline CDR1 is MGHRA and CDR2 YSYEKL. This CDR3 comprises 17 residues. V lost 0 bases and J lost 4; bases outside the gene matches: 10. The CDR3 spells CASSQEGLAGLIYEQYF. As DNA, the CDR3 is TGCGCCAGCAGCCAAGAGGGGCTAGCGGGGCTCATTTACGAGCAGTACTTC.

This clonotype was counted a few times. The chain couples TRBV15 to TRBJ2-1, with 8 bases fitting TRBD2. V lost 2 bases to trimming and J lost 2 bases; unmatched junction nucleotides: 8. Looked up from germline, CDR1 is LNHNV and CDR2 is YYDKDF (reference sequence). This CDR3 is built from 17 residues. The CDR3 sequence: CATSRPRGGRPYNEQFF. DNA of the CDR3: TGTGCCACCAGCAGACCTCGGGGGGGGCGCCCCTACAATGAGCAGTTCTTC.

This clonotype was counted ten times or more. The gene calls are TRBV5-1 and TRBJ1-6, with a tentative D call TRBD1 (5 bases). Germline CDR1 SGHRS, CDR2 YFSETQ. The CDR3 contains 18 residues. Trimming stripped 3 bases from V and 3 bases from J, with 19 bases between. CDR3 loop: CASSSAGAATLYNSPLHF. The CDR3 DNA sequence: TGCGCCAGCAGCTCCGCTGGGGCAGCGACCCTCTATAATTCACCCCTCCACTTT.

This chain joins TRBV20-1 and TRBJ1-4; possibly TRBD1 for D (6 bases). V was cut by 6 bases and J by 7 bases, with 15 bases left in between. This CDR3 contains 13 residues. Germline CDR1 DFQATT, CDR2 SNEGSKA (reference sequence). The CDR3 sequence is CSAGAGVGEKLFF. CDR3 coding DNA: TGCAGTGCCGGCGCAGGGGTCGGTGAAAAACTGTTTTTT.

This clonotype was picked up a small number of times. This chain joins TRBV9 and TRBJ2-5, with a tentative D call TRBD2 (6 bases). The ends were cut back, 0 bases at V and 2 bases at J, with 11 bases in the middle. Germline V lookup: CDR1 SGDLS, CDR2 YYNGEE. The CDR3 is 15 amino acids. CDR3 amino acids: CASSVVSGGQETQYF. CDR3 DNA sequence: TGTGCCAGCAGCGTAGTCAGCGGAGGGCAAGAGACCCAGTACTTC.

In its sample, this clonotype was seen once. The rearrangement joins TRBV7-8 to TRBJ2-7; 8 positions agree with TRBD1. This CDR3 comprises 17 residues. Germline assignment: CDR1 SGHVS and CDR2 FQNEAQ. Trimming took 7 bases from V and 5 from J; bases not matched to a gene: 19. The CDR3 sequence is CASTTLGGPGGMDEQYF. Written as DNA, the CDR3 is TGTGCCAGCACCACCCTCGGAGGGCCAGGGGGCATGGACGAGCAGTACTTC.

This sequence joins TRBV5-1 and TRBJ2-7; 8 bases align to TRBD2. CDR1 is SGHRS, CDR2 YFSETQ, per germline. V trimming: 6 bases; J trimming: 5 bases; junction bases outside the gene matches: 10. This CDR3 is 14 amino acids long. The CDR3 is CASNPRGGDHEQYF. In DNA, the CDR3 is TGCGCCAGCAACCCTCGGGGGGGGGACCACGAGCAGTACTTC.

The chain is built from TRBV4-3 and TRBJ1-6, with D unresolved. In germline, CDR1 is LGHNA, CDR2 YSLEER. V was shortened by 1 base and J by 8 bases, with 6 bases between the two germline ends. The CDR3 sequence is 13 residues long. The DNA of the CDR3 is TGCGCCAGCAGCCAAGGTGGAGATTCACCCCTCCACTTT. Residues: CASSQGGDSPLHF.

This clonotype has only a few counts. The chain recombines TRBV6-1 with TRBJ1-1, with D hard to call. CDR3 length: 14 amino acids. Trimming removed 7 bases from V and 3 bases from J, with 15 bases in between. CDR1 and CDR2 (germline): MNHNS, SASEGT. Written as DNA, the CDR3 is TGTGCCAGCACCCAACATTTCGGGGACACTGAAGCTTTCTTT. It encodes CASTQHFGDTEAFF.

This clonotype has only a few counts. The rearrangement uses TRBV4-1 and TRBJ1-4; D call uncertain. This CDR3 contains 15 residues. V gave up 8 bases and J gave up 4 bases, with 17 bases separating them. Per the germline V gene, CDR1 is MGHRA and CDR2 is YSYEKL. Written as DNA, the CDR3 is TGCGCCAGCTCCATTGACCGACAACTTAATGAAAAACTGTTTTTT. Its translation: CASSIDRQLNEKLFF.

The genes are TRBV7-2 and TRBJ2-2; D gene unclear. V shed 4 bases and J shed 5 bases, with 11 bases lying between them. From germline, CDR1 is SGHTA and CDR2 FQGNSA. This CDR3 has 14 residues. In DNA form, the CDR3 reads TGTGCCAGCAGCTATAATGGGTATACCGGGGAGCTGTTTTTT. Its protein is CASSYNGYTGELFF.

This clonotype came up a few times. This chain uses TRBV6-2 or TRBV6-3 with TRBJ2-1, with 7 bases aligning to TRBD1. After removal of 3 bases from V and 3 bases from J, the junction contained 17 bases not matched to a gene. Germline CDR1 is MNHEY and CDR2 is SVGEGT. The CDR3 spans 19 residues. This CDR3 is CASSYSPLQDRRVYNEQFF. The CDR3 region has the DNA TGTGCCAGCAGTTATTCCCCCCTGCAGGACAGGCGCGTCTACAATGAGCAGTTCTTC.

This rearrangement joins TRBV5-1 to TRBJ2-5; no definite D call. This CDR3 has 12 residues. The V gene lost 4 bases and the J gene lost 3 bases, with 7 bases spanning the gap. Looked up from germline, CDR1 is SGHRS and CDR2 is YFSETQ. The CDR3 sequence: CASSVDEETQYF. DNA of the CDR3: TGCGCCAGCAGCGTAGACGAAGAGACCCAGTACTTC.

The rearrangement uses TRBV12-3 or TRBV12-4 and TRBJ1-5, with D uncertain. The CDR3 spans 14 residues. V lost 3 bases, J lost 3 bases, and 9 bases lay in between. The CDR3 nucleotides read TGTGCCAGCAGTTTTCACTGGGACAATCAGCCCCAGCATTTT. It is translated as CASSFHWDNQPQHF.

This clonotype was seen ten or more times. The CDR3 DNA reads TGTGCCAGCAACCTCCGGGGGAGCTCCTATAATTCACCCCTCCACTTT. As protein: CASNLRGSSYNSPLHF. This chain joins TRBV4-2 and TRBJ1-6; a weak D match, TRBD1 (5 bases). CDR1 is LGHNA, CDR2 YNFKEQ, per germline. The CDR3 runs to 16 residues. The V gene lost 7 bases and the J gene lost 0 bases, with 13 bases spanning the gap.

The J gene is TRBJ1-6, the V gene TRBV20-1; D call uncertain. Germline V CDR1 and CDR2: DFQATT, SNEGSKA (reference sequence). CDR3 length equals 14 residues. V was trimmed by 1 base and J by 9 bases, leaving 13 bases between them. DNA for the CDR3: TGCAGTGCTAGAGTACCGACGGATAGTTCACCCCTCCACTTT. Translation gives CSARVPTDSSPLHF.